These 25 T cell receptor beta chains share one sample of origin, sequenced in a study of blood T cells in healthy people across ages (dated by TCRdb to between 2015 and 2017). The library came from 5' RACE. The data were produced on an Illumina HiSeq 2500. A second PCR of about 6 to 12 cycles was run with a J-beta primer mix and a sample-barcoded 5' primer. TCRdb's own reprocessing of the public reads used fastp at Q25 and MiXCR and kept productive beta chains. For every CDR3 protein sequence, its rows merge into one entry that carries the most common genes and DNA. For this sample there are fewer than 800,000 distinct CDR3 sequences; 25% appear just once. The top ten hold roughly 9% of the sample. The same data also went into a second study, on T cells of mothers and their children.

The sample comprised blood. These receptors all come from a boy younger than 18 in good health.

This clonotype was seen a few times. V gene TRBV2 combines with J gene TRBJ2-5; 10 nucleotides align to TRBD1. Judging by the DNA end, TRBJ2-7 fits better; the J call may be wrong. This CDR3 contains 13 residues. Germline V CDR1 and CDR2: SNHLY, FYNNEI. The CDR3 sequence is CASRVTGGGEQYF. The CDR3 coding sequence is TGTGCCAGCAGGGTGACAGGGGGCGGCGAGCAGTACTTC.

This CDR3 reads CASSLGWGGNEQFF. CDR3 sequence (DNA): TGTGCCAGCAGCTTGGGGTGGGGGGGCAATGAGCAGTTCTTC. This chain uses TRBV5-6 with TRBJ2-5; 7 nucleotides align to TRBD2. The J call may not be correct, given that the DNA end is closer to TRBJ2-1. The CDR3 is made up of 14 amino acids. Germline values: CDR1 SGHDT, CDR2 YYEEEE.

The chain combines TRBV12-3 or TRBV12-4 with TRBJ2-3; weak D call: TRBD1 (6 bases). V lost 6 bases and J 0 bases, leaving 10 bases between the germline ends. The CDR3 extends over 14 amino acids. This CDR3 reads CASRRQGSTDTQYF. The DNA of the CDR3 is TGTGCCAGCAGACGTCAGGGGAGCACAGATACGCAGTATTTT.

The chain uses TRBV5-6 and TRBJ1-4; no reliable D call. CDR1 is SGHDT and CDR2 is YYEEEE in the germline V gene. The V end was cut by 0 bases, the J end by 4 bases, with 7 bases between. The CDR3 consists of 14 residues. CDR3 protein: CASSLGRNNEKLFF. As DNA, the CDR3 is TGTGCCAGCAGCTTGGGCAGGAATAATGAAAAACTGTTTTTT.

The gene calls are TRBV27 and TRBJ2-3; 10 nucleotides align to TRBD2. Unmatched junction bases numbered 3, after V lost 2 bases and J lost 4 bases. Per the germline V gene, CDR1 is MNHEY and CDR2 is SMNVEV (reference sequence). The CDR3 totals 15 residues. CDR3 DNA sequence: TGTGCCAGCAGTTTACTAGCGGGAGCCGCAGATACGCAGTATTTT. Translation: CASSLLAGAADTQYF.

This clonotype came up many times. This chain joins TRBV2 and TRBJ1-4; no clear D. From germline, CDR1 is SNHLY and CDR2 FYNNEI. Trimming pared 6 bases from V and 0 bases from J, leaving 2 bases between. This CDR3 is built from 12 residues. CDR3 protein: CASSATNEKLFF. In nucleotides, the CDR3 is TGTGCCAGCAGCGCAACTAATGAAAAACTGTTTTTT.

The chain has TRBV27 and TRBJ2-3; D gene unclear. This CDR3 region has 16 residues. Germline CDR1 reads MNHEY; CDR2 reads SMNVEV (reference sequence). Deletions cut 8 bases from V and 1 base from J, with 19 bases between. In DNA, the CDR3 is TGTGCCAGCCCATTTAACGCTACCAGCCGCACAGATACGCAGTATTTT. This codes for CASPFNATSRTDTQYF.

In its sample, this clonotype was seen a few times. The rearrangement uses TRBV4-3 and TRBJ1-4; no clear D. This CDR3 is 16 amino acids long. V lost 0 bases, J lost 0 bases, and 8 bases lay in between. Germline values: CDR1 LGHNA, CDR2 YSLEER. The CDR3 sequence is CASSQDGIATNEKLFF. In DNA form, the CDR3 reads TGCGCCAGCAGCCAAGATGGGATTGCAACTAATGAAAAACTGTTTTTT.

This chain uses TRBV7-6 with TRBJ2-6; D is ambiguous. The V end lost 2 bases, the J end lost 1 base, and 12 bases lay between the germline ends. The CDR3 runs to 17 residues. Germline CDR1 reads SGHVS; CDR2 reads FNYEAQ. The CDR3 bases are TGTGCCAGCAGCTTATTGGTGTTCGGATCTGGGGCCAACGTCCTGACTTTC. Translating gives CASSLLVFGSGANVLTF. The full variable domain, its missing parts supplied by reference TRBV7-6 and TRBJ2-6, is GAGVSQSPRYKVTKRGQDVALRCDPISGHVSLYWYRQALGQGPEFLTYFNYEAQQDKSGLPNDRFSAERPEGSISTLTIQRTEQRDSAMYRCASSLLVFGSGANVLTFGAGSRLTVL.

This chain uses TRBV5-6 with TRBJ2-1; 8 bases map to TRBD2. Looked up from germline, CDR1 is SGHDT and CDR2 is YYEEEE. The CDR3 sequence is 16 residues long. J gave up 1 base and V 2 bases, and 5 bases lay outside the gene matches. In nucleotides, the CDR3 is TGTGCCAGCAGCTTCGGAAGCGGGGGTTCCTACAATGAGCAGTTCTTC. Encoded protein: CASSFGSGGSYNEQFF.

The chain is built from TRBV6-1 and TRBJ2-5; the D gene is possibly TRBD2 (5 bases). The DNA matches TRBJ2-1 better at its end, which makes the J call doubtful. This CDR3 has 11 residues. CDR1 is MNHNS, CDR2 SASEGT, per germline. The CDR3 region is CASRLSGEQFF. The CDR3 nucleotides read TGTGCCAGCAGATTATCGGGGGAGCAGTTCTTC.

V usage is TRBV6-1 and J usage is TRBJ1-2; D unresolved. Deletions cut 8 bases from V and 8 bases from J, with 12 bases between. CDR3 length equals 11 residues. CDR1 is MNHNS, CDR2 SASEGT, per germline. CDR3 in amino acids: CASGDTGGYTF. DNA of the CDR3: TGTGCCAGCGGAGACACGGGGGGCTACACCTTC.

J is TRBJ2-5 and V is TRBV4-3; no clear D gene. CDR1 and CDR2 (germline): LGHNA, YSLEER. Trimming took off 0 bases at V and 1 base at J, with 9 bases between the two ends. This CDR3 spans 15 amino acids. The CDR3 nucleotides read TGCGCCAGCAGCCAAGATCGGGCTTCCCAAGAGACCCAGTACTTC. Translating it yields CASSQDRASQETQYF.

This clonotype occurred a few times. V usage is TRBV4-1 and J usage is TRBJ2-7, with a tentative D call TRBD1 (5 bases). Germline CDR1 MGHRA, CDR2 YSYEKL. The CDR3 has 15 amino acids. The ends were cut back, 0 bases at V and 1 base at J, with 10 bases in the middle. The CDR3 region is CASSQETGSSYEQYF. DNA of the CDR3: TGCGCCAGCAGCCAAGAAACAGGTAGTTCCTACGAGCAGTACTTC.

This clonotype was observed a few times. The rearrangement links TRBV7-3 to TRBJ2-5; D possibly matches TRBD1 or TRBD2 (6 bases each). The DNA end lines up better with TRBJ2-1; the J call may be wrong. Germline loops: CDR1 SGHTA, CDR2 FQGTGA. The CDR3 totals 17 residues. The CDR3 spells CASSLIAVEGVPNEQFF. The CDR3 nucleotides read TGTGCCAGCAGCTTAATAGCGGTCGAGGGGGTCCCCAATGAGCAGTTCTTC.

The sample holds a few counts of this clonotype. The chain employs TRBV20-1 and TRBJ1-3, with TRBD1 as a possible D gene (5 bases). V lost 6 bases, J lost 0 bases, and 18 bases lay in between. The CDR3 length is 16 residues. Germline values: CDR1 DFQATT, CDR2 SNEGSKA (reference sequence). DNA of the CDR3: TGCAGTGCCCAGGGAACGGAGTTGCCCTCTGGAAACACCATATATTTT. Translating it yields CSAQGTELPSGNTIYF.

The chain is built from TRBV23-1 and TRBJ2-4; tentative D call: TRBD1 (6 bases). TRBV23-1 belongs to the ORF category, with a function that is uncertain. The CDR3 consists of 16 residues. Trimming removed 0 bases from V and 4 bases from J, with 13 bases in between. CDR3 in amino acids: CASSQSRTVFKNIQYF. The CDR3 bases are TGCGCCAGCAGTCAATCCCGGACAGTCTTTAAAAACATTCAGTACTTC.

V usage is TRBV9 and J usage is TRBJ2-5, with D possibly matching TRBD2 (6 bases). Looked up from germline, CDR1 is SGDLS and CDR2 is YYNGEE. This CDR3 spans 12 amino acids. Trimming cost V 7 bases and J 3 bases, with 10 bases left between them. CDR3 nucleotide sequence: TGTGCCAGCGGGACGGGGGAAGAGACCCAGTACTTC. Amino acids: CASGTGEETQYF.

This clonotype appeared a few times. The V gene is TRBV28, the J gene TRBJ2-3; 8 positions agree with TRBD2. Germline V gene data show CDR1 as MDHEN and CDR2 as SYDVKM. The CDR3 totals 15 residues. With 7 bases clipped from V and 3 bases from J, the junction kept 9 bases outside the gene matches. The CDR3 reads CASIPPSGGTDTQYF. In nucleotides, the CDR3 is TGTGCCAGCATCCCGCCAAGCGGGGGAACAGATACGCAGTATTTT.

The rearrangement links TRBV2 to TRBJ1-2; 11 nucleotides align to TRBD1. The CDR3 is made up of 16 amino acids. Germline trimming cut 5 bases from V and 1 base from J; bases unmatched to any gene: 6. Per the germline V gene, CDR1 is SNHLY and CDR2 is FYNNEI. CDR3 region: CASSPEGTGGNYGYTF. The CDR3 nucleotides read TGTGCCAGCAGTCCTGAAGGGACAGGGGGTAACTATGGCTACACCTTC.

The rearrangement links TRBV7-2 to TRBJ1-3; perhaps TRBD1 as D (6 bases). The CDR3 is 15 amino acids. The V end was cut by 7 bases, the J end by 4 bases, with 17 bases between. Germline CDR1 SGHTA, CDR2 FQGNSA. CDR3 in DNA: TGTGCCAGCATCGTATCCGCAGGGGCAGGAAACACCATATATTTT. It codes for CASIVSAGAGNTIYF.

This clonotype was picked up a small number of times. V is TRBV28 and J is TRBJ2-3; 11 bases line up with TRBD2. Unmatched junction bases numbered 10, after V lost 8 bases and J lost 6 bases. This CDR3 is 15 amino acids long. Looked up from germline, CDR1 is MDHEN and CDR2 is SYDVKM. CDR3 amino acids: CASGTIAGGPDTQYF. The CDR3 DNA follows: TGTGCCAGCGGGACAATAGCGGGAGGGCCGGATACGCAGTATTTT.

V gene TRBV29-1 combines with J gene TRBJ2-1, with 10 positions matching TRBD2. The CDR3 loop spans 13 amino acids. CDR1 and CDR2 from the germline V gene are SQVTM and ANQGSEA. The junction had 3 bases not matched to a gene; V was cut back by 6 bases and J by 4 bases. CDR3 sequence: CSVTSGDYNEQFF. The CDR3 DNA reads TGCAGCGTAACTAGCGGGGATTACAATGAGCAGTTCTTC.

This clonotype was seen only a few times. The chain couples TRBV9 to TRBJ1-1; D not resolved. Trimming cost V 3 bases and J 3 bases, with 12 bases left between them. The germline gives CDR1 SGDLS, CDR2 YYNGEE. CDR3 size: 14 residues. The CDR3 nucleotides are TGTGCCAGCAGCGCGGGGAGGGTCTACACTGAAGCTTTCTTT. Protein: CASSAGRVYTEAFF. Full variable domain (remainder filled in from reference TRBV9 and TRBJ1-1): DSGVTQTPKHLITATGQRVTLRCSPRSGDLSVYWYQQSLDQGLQFLIQYYNGEERAKGNILERFSAQQFPDLHSELNLSSLELGDSALYFCASSAGRVYTEAFFGQGTRLTVV.

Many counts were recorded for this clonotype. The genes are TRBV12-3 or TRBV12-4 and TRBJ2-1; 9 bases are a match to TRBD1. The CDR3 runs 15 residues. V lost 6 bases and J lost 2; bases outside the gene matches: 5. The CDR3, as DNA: TGTGCCAGCAGCCCGGACAGGGGACCCTACAATGAGCAGTTCTTC. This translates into CASSPDRGPYNEQFF.